Shown below are 24 T cell receptor beta chains from a single sample sequenced in a study of human T cells and chemical hapten exposure. TCRdb reprocessed the RACE reads with MiXCR, giving one entry per CDR3 protein. Seen here are approximately 52,000 distinct CDR3 sequences, 9.5% to 10% observed once, and the top ten hold 8.5% to 10%. Stated time point: pre-sensitization, week 0. Treatment here: therapeutic diphenylcyclopropenone sensitization with weekly scalp DPC. Total RNA was isolated from whole blood that had not been fractionated. The sequencing used whole blood, collected in connection with sensitization to the hapten diphenylcyclopropenone (DPC). The receptors stem from a woman aged 25-40 years with alopecia areata. Some clones in this sample may be carry-over from other donors' samples.

This chain joins TRBV4-3 and TRBJ2-7; D perhaps matches TRBD2 (5 bases). Trimming pared 5 bases from V and 6 bases from J, leaving 14 bases between. CDR1 is LGHNA and CDR2 is YSLEER in the germline V gene. There are 13 residues in the CDR3. CDR3 sequence: CASSFRTGGEQYF. For the CDR3, the DNA is TGCGCCAGCAGCTTTAGAACTGGAGGCGAGCAGTACTTC.

To note about this clonotype: A single base separates this from a much larger clone, so it may be a read error. The gene calls are TRBV12-3 or TRBV12-4 and TRBJ2-1; no firm D call. V lost 4 bases and J 9 bases, leaving 10 bases between the germline ends. The CDR3 sequence is 12 residues long. The CDR3 DNA reads TGTGCCAGCAGTTATAAGGGTAGTGAGCAGTTCTTC. Translated, it gives CASSYKGSEQFF.

This chain links TRBV28 with TRBJ2-7; D is perhaps TRBD1 (6 bases). Germline V gene lookup returns CDR1 MDHEN and CDR2 SYDVKM. The CDR3 totals 13 residues. The ends were cut back, 10 bases at V and 2 bases at J, with 15 bases in the middle. The CDR3 here is CATERQATYEQYF. CDR3 sequence (DNA): TGTGCCACCGAGAGACAGGCCACCTACGAGCAGTACTTC. Variable domain in full (rest from reference TRBV28 and TRBJ2-7): DVKVTQSSRYLVKRTGEKVFLECVQDMDHENMFWYRQDPGLGLRLIYFSYDVKMKEKGDIPEGYSVSREKKERFSLILESASTNQTSMYLCATERQATYEQYFGPGTRLTVT.

The chain couples TRBV7-2 to TRBJ1-1, with no clear D. CDR1 is SGHTA, CDR2 FQGNSA, per germline. CDR3 size: 14 residues. The germline V and J ends were trimmed by 1 base and 4 bases, with 10 bases remaining between them. The CDR3 is CASSLEGSGTEAFF. In DNA form, the CDR3 reads TGTGCCAGCAGCTTAGAGGGTTCGGGCACTGAAGCTTTCTTT.

This rearrangement joins TRBV12-3 or TRBV12-4 to TRBJ2-5; 9 bases are shared with TRBD2. J was trimmed by 9 bases and V by 4 bases; bases with no gene match: 12. The CDR3 sequence is 15 residues long. The CDR3 DNA follows: TGTGCCAGCAGTTCTCAGCACACTAGCGGGCGGGCCCAGTACTTC. Translation: CASSSQHTSGRAQYF.

The V call is TRBV18, the J call TRBJ2-1; maybe TRBD2 (5 bases). Trimming shortened V by 6 bases and J by 8 bases, and 20 bases separated the two germline ends. The CDR3 length is 15 residues. Germline CDR1 is KGHSH and CDR2 is LQKENI. DNA of the CDR3: TGTGCCAGCTCGCCTAGGAGAGGGAATCTCGATGAGCAGTTCTTC. Amino acid sequence: CASSPRRGNLDEQFF.

This clonotype has at least ten counts. The CDR3 sequence is CASSLGQVEAGYTF. The CDR3 DNA reads as TGTGCCAGCAGTCTAGGACAGGTTGAAGCTGGCTACACCTTC. The chain couples TRBV12-3 or TRBV12-4 to TRBJ1-2; 7 nucleotides match TRBD1. The V gene end was trimmed by 5 bases and the J gene end by 7 bases; junction bases not matched to a gene: 10. The CDR3 extends over 14 amino acids.

This clonotype was counted a few times. The V call is TRBV5-1, the J call TRBJ1-6; no definite D call. Germline assignment: CDR1 SGHRS and CDR2 YFSETQ. The CDR3 runs 13 residues. The V gene lost 3 bases and the J gene lost 8 bases, with 9 bases spanning the gap. Here the CDR3 DNA reads TGCGCCAGCAGCTACGACGAGGATTCACCCCTCCACTTT. This encodes CASSYDEDSPLHF.

This clonotype was recorded a few times. This rearrangement joins TRBV20-1 to TRBJ2-3, with D unclear. V lost 0 bases to trimming and J lost 4 bases, with 5 bases between them. This CDR3 has 12 residues. Looked up from germline, CDR1 is DFQATT and CDR2 is SNEGSKA (reference sequence). The chain's CDR3 is CSARESPDTQYF. DNA of the CDR3: TGCAGTGCTAGAGAGTCCCCAGATACGCAGTATTTT.

This clonotype appeared a few times. V gene TRBV29-1 combines with J gene TRBJ2-2, with 9 bases that match TRBD2. Germline assignment: CDR1 SQVTM and CDR2 ANQGSEA. The CDR3 has 12 amino acids. The V segment lost 7 bases and the J segment 7 bases; nucleotides outside the gene matches: 4. CDR3 sequence reads: CSGTSVSGELFF. The DNA of the CDR3 is TGCAGCGGGACTAGCGTCAGCGGGGAGCTGTTTTTT.

This clonotype was picked up a small number of times. The chain uses TRBV12-3 or TRBV12-4 and TRBJ2-7; no firm D call. V was clipped by 5 bases and J by 5 bases, with 22 bases between them. The CDR3 is made up of 16 amino acids. The DNA for the CDR3 is TGTGCCAGCAGTCCGCTCGGACCGGGCGGCTCTGACGAGCAGTACTTC. Protein: CASSPLGPGGSDEQYF.

Note on this clonotype: The junction departs from the called germline gene at one end, perhaps through a read error. This chain connects TRBV5-1 to TRBJ2-2; possible D gene TRBD2, 5 bases. The CDR3 length is 15 residues. Looked up from germline, CDR1 is SGHRS and CDR2 is YFSETQ. The CDR3 region has the DNA TGCGCCAGCAGCTTGAGGTCCGCTAACACCGGGGAGCCGTTTTTT. Protein: CASSLRSANTGEPFF.

V gene TRBV28 combines with J gene TRBJ1-2; possible D gene TRBD1, 5 bases. This CDR3 is built from 14 residues. V lost 4 bases, J lost 6 bases, and 15 bases lay in between. Germline V gives CDR1 MDHEN, CDR2 SYDVKM. The CDR3 sequence: CASSYLMGTHGYTF. CDR3 DNA sequence: TGTGCCAGCAGTTATCTTATGGGGACCCATGGCTACACCTTC.

As DNA, the CDR3 is TGCAGTGCTAGAGATCTGACAGGGGCGTTCAATCAGCCCCAGCATTTT. It specifies CSARDLTGAFNQPQHF. The V gene is TRBV20-1, the J gene TRBJ1-5, with 8 positions matching TRBD1. The V and J ends lost 0 bases and 3 bases, in that order; junction bases with no gene match: 7. In germline, CDR1 is DFQATT, CDR2 SNEGSKA (reference sequence). The CDR3 is 16 amino acids.

The DNA for the CDR3 is TGTGCCAGCAGTCCGCCCGGGACTAGCGCTCACAATGAGCAGTTCTTC. Translation: CASSPPGTSAHNEQFF. The chain uses TRBV12-3 or TRBV12-4 and TRBJ2-1; 10 positions agree with TRBD2. The CDR3 runs 16 residues. V dropped 5 bases and J dropped 5; count of bases not matched to a gene: 9.

This clonotype was seen a single time. The chain couples TRBV5-1 to TRBJ2-2; 9 bases are a match to TRBD1. The CDR3 is 17 residues long. Germline V gene data show CDR1 as SGHRS and CDR2 as YFSETQ. The junction had 13 bases not matched to a gene; V was cut back by 4 bases and J by 6 bases. This CDR3 reads CASSGNRGRNRAGELFF. In DNA, the CDR3 is TGCGCCAGCAGCGGAAACAGGGGGCGAAACAGGGCCGGGGAGCTGTTTTTT.

This clonotype turned up a few times. The rearrangement joins TRBV5-6 to TRBJ2-1, with D unresolved. This CDR3 is built from 13 residues. Germline V gene data show CDR1 as SGHDT and CDR2 as YYEEEE. V was trimmed by 3 bases and J by 3 bases, leaving 7 bases between them. In DNA, the CDR3 is TGTGCCAGCAGCTCGCTCGTCTACAATGAGCAGTTCTTC. Translating it yields CASSSLVYNEQFF.

This clonotype was recorded at least ten times. The rearrangement joins TRBV7-2 to TRBJ1-5, with D perhaps matching TRBD1 (5 bases). The germline V gene has CDR1 SGHTA and CDR2 FQGNSA. Trimming took 4 bases from V and 5 from J, leaving 18 bases between them. This CDR3 has 16 residues. In DNA, the CDR3 is TGTGCCAGCAGCTCAATGGCAGGGAGGTTTGATCAGCCCCAGCATTTT. It codes for CASSSMAGRFDQPQHF.

In this sample, this clonotype turned up a few times. The chain's CDR3 is CASSPLTSGGNNEQFF. CDR3 in DNA: TGTGCCAGTAGTCCGTTGACTAGCGGGGGAAACAATGAGCAGTTCTTC. The chain couples TRBV19 to TRBJ2-1, with 12 positions matching TRBD2. With 5 bases clipped from V and 5 bases from J, the junction kept 7 bases outside the gene matches. The CDR3 extends over 16 amino acids. CDR1 LNHDA and CDR2 SQIVND come from the germline V gene (reference sequence).

The rearrangement uses TRBV6-2 or TRBV6-3 and TRBJ1-2, with D maybe TRBD1 (6 bases). Between the trimmed V and J ends, which lost 7 bases and 12 bases, there was a span of 21 bases. Germline loops: CDR1 MNHEY, CDR2 SVGEGT. This CDR3 is 13 amino acids long. CDR3 sequence (DNA): TGTGCCAGCACTCCGGGACAAAGGCCCGGCGACACCTTC. As protein: CASTPGQRPGDTF.

This clonotype appeared a few times. The genes are TRBV30 and TRBJ1-1; possible D gene TRBD1, 6 bases. This CDR3 region has 13 residues. Germline V lookup: CDR1 GTSNPN, CDR2 SVGIG (reference sequence). The V gene lost 1 base and the J gene lost 3 bases, with 9 bases spanning the gap. Here the CDR3 DNA reads TGTGCCTGGAGTGACGGGGGGCACACTGAAGCTTTCTTT. Amino acid sequence: CAWSDGGHTEAFF.

This clonotype was recorded many times. The rearrangement uses TRBV6-1 and TRBJ2-7; D is uncertain. The CDR3 runs 12 residues. Germline values: CDR1 MNHNS, CDR2 SASEGT. V was pared by 5 bases and J by 0 bases, with 5 bases between. The DNA of the CDR3 is TGTGCCAGCAGTCTTTCCTCCTACGAGCAGTACTTC. Encoded protein: CASSLSSYEQYF.

The table lists this clonotype with a few counts. The chain recombines TRBV7-2 with TRBJ1-1; unclear D gene. The CDR3 loop spans 15 amino acids. The V gene's germline CDR1 is SGHTA and CDR2 FQGNSA. Deletions cut 0 bases from V and 0 bases from J, with 8 bases between. The chain's CDR3 is CASSLAALMNTEAFF. The CDR3 region has the DNA TGTGCCAGCAGCTTAGCGGCGCTCATGAACACTGAAGCTTTCTTT.

This clonotype was found a few times. The DNA of the CDR3 is TGTGCCAGCAGTTACGACCAGCTAAATGAAAAACTGTTTTTT. This translates into CASSYDQLNEKLFF. The V gene is TRBV6-6, the J gene TRBJ1-4; D remains ambiguous. Between the trimmed V and J ends, which lost 2 bases and 5 bases, there was a span of 9 bases. The CDR3 is 14 residues long. The germline V gene encodes CDR1 MNHNY and CDR2 SVGAGI (reference sequence).